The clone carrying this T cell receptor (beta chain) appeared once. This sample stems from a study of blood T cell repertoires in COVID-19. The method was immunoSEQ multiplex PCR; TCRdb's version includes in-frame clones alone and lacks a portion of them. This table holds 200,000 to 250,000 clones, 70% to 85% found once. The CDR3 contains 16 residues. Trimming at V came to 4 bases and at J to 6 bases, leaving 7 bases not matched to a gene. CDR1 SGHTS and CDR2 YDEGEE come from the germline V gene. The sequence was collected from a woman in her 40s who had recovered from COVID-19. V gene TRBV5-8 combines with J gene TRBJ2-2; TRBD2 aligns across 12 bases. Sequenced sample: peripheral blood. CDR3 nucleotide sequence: TGTGCCAGCAGCCGGACTAGCGGGGATATATCCGGGGAGCTGTTTTTT. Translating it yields CASSRTSGDISGELFF.